One and the same sample provided the 16 T cell receptor beta chains below, sequenced in a study of T cell repertoires in cytomegalovirus infection. Each CDR3 protein gets one entry after TCRdb re-called the reads with MiXCR. The table lists some 940,000 distinct CDR3 sequences, roughly 30% of them singletons. Which antigens these TCRs recognize remains unknown. This material consisted of cultured CD8+ T cells from PBMCs, taken from culture after CMV antigen stimulation. These receptors came from a human donor in good health (CMV status not recorded). Some clones in this sample may be carry-over from other donors' samples.

V gene TRBV7-6 combines with J gene TRBJ2-1; a possible D gene is TRBD2 (6 bases). V shed 2 bases and J shed 10 bases, with 12 bases lying between them. The germline CDR1 and CDR2 sequences are SGHVS and FNYEAQ. This CDR3 comprises 13 residues. For the CDR3, the DNA is TGTGCCAGCAGCTTAACGGGGACTGAAGAGCAGTTCTTC. Encoded protein: CASSLTGTEEQFF.

This clonotype was seen a few times. V is TRBV6-1 and J is TRBJ2-3, with TRBD2 matching over 10 bases. V gave up 4 bases and J gave up 3 bases; unmatched junction bases: 7. The CDR3 covers 16 residues. The germline CDR1 and CDR2 sequences are MNHNS and SASEGT. The CDR3 DNA sequence: TGTGCCAGCAGTGGTCTACTAGCGGGGTTGACAGATACGCAGTATTTT. It codes for CASSGLLAGLTDTQYF.

This clonotype was counted between two and nine times. The J gene is TRBJ2-1, the V gene TRBV12-3 or TRBV12-4, with 10 bases fitting TRBD1. The CDR3 has 16 amino acids. The J segment lost 8 bases and the V segment lost 3 bases, leaving 10 bases of the junction unmatched. The chain's CDR3 is CASSFVPGQGIDEQFF. CDR3 nucleotide sequence: TGTGCCAGCAGTTTTGTCCCGGGACAGGGGATCGATGAGCAGTTCTTC.

This clonotype was detected many times. CDR3 in amino acids: CASSLREAGALGSSGELFF. The CDR3, as DNA: TGTGCCAGCAGCTTAAGGGAAGCGGGGGCCCTGGGGTCTTCTGGGGAGCTGTTTTTT. The chain has TRBV7-2 and TRBJ2-2; 8 bases are shared with TRBD2. The germline gives CDR1 SGHTA, CDR2 FQGNSA. This CDR3 spans 19 amino acids. After removal of 2 bases from V and 8 bases from J, the junction contained 19 bases not matched to a gene. The whole variable domain, filled in from reference TRBV7-2 and TRBJ2-2, reads GAGVSQSPSNKVTEKGKDVELRCDPISGHTALYWYRQSLGQGLEFLIYFQGNSAPDKSGLPSDRFSAERTGGSVSTLTIQRTQQEDSAVYLCASSLREAGALGSSGELFFGEGSRLTVL.

The sample holds a few counts of this clonotype. The chain links TRBV7-9 to TRBJ2-5; 10 nucleotides align to TRBD2. J lost 5 bases, V lost 7 bases, and 13 bases had no gene match. Germline V gene lookup returns CDR1 SEHNR and CDR2 FQNEAQ (reference sequence). The CDR3 consists of 16 residues. DNA for the CDR3: TGTGCCAGCAAATCGGCTAGCGGGGGTGAGGGGGAGACCCAGTACTTC. Protein product: CASKSASGGEGETQYF. Drawing the rest from reference TRBV7-9 and TRBJ2-5, the complete variable domain is DTGVSQNPRHKITKRGQNVTFRCDPISEHNRLYWYRQTLGQGPEFLTYFQNEAQLEKSRLLSDRFSAERPKGSFSTLEIQRTEQGDSAMYLCASKSASGGEGETQYFGPGTRLLVL.

The V gene is TRBV7-6, the J gene TRBJ1-1; D perhaps matches TRBD1 (5 bases). This CDR3 is 14 amino acids long. Trimming cost V 5 bases and J 3 bases, with 13 bases left between them. Per the germline V gene, CDR1 is SGHVS and CDR2 is FNYEAQ. The CDR3, as DNA: TGTGCCAGCAGCCGAGCGGGGGGAGACACTGAAGCTTTCTTT. Its translation: CASSRAGGDTEAFF.

The J gene is TRBJ2-5, the V gene TRBV20-1; 11 bases align to TRBD2. CDR1 and CDR2 from the germline V gene are DFQATT and SNEGSKA (reference sequence). The CDR3 loop spans 19 amino acids. J lost 5 bases, V lost 5 bases, and 22 bases had no gene match. CDR3 sequence reads: CSAGLHPGLAVPNLETQYF. In DNA form, the CDR3 reads TGCAGTGCTGGCCTCCATCCGGGACTAGCGGTGCCAAATCTTGAGACCCAGTACTTC.

This chain connects TRBV27 to TRBJ2-5, with a tentative D call TRBD2 (6 bases). With 8 bases removed from V and 5 bases from J, the gap between germline ends came to 18 bases. This CDR3 comprises 14 residues. CDR1 MNHEY and CDR2 SMNVEV come from the germline V gene (reference sequence). CDR3 amino acids: CASSRGLSGETQYF. The CDR3 coding sequence is TGTGCCAGCTCTAGGGGCCTCAGCGGGGAGACCCAGTACTTC.

This clonotype was seen more than once but under ten times. J is TRBJ2-6 and V is TRBV6-6; D may be TRBD1 (5 bases). The CDR3 runs to 21 residues. Germline V CDR1 and CDR2: MNHNY, SVGAGI (reference sequence). With 0 bases removed from V and 1 base from J, the gap between germline ends came to 22 bases. The CDR3 sequence is CASSYSGIFAGKNSGANVLTF. CDR3 bases: TGTGCCAGCAGTTACTCTGGCATCTTTGCAGGGAAAAATTCTGGGGCCAACGTCCTGACTTTC.

This chain uses TRBV19 with TRBJ2-2; no firm D call. This CDR3 has 13 amino acids. The germline V and J ends were trimmed by 8 bases and 4 bases, with 11 bases remaining between them. Germline lookup yields CDR1 LNHDA and CDR2 SQIVND (reference sequence). The chain's CDR3 is CASYHSLTGELFF. The CDR3, as DNA: TGTGCCAGTTACCACAGCCTCACCGGGGAGCTGTTTTTT.

The V gene is TRBV6-2 or TRBV6-3, the J gene TRBJ1-1; a weak D match, TRBD1 (6 bases). The CDR3 covers 13 residues. V was shortened by 6 bases and J by 3 bases, with 11 bases between the two germline ends. Per the germline V gene, CDR1 is MNHEY and CDR2 is SVGEGT. DNA for the CDR3: TGTGCCAGCAGCTCAGGGGTCTACACTGAAGCTTTCTTT. As protein: CASSSGVYTEAFF.

The chain has TRBV24-1 and TRBJ2-1; D may be TRBD2 (5 bases). The germline V and J ends were trimmed by 8 bases and 5 bases, with 9 bases remaining between them. CDR3 length: 12 amino acids. Germline loops: CDR1 KGHDR, CDR2 SFDVKD. CDR3 sequence (DNA): TGTGCCACCACAAACGGGGACAATGAGCAGTTCTTC. Its translation: CATTNGDNEQFF.

The chain combines TRBV27 with TRBJ1-2; possibly TRBD1 for D (6 bases). Trimming removed 3 bases at V and 7 bases at J, with 9 bases between. In germline, CDR1 is MNHEY, CDR2 SMNVEV (reference sequence). The CDR3 has 12 residues. The CDR3 protein is CASSFVGGGYTF. The DNA for the CDR3 is TGTGCCAGCAGTTTCGTAGGGGGTGGCTACACCTTC.

This clonotype was picked up many times. The chain joins TRBV7-6 to TRBJ2-1; perhaps TRBD2 as D (6 bases). The V and J ends lost 4 bases and 12 bases respectively, with 16 bases between them. There are 13 residues in the CDR3. Germline CDR1 reads SGHVS; CDR2 reads FNYEAQ. CDR3 sequence: CASSYSGTSAQFF. The CDR3 DNA follows: TGTGCCAGCAGCTACTCCGGGACTTCAGCGCAGTTCTTC.

CDR3: CASSGLEAEQNYGYTF. The CDR3 coding sequence is TGTGCCAGCAGCGGGTTAGAGGCTGAACAAAACTATGGCTACACCTTC. The chain is built from TRBV7-4 and TRBJ1-2; D gene uncertain. Germline-derived CDR1 and CDR2 are SGHVT and SQSDAQ. The CDR3 length is 16 residues. V lost 5 bases and J lost 2, with 18 bases in between. Variable domain in full (rest from reference TRBV7-4 and TRBJ1-2): GAGVSQSPRYKVAKRGRDVALRCDSISGHVTLYWYRQTLGQGSEVLTYSQSDAQRDKSGRPSGRFSAERPERSVSTLKIQRTEQGDSAVYLCASSGLEAEQNYGYTFGSGTRLTVV.

Remarks on this clonotype: This may arise from a read error, as a much more abundant clone is one base away. The rearrangement uses TRBV7-2 and TRBJ1-5; possible D gene TRBD1, 5 bases. Trimming stripped 4 bases from V and 9 bases from J, with 19 bases between. Per germline, CDR1 SGHTA and CDR2 FQGNSA. The CDR3 has 15 residues. The CDR3 reads CASSSPRGRGWPQHF. As DNA, the CDR3 is TGTGCCAGCAGCTCTCCACGGGGACGCGGATGGCCCCAGCATTTT.